These 12 T cell receptor beta chains originate from one sample sequenced in a study of graft-versus-host responses after intestinal transplantation. Sequenced by immunoSEQ multiplex PCR; TCRdb stores in-frame clones only, minus some. The sample gives about 80,000 clones, around 92% of which show up once; about 0.63% is in the top ten. The source was PBMCs, collected 98 days after intestinal transplantation. Source of these receptors: a human patient who received an intestinal transplant, so some T cells may come from the graft donor.

This clone has a single count. V gene TRBV7-9 combines with J gene TRBJ2-3, with a tentative D call TRBD1 (5 bases). Trimming removed 5 bases at V and 2 bases at J, with 11 bases between. Germline loops: CDR1 SEHNR, CDR2 FQNEAQ (reference sequence). The CDR3 is 14 amino acids. The CDR3: CASSQDSLTDTQYF. The CDR3 bases are TGTGCCAGCAGCCAAGACAGCCTCACAGATACGCAGTATTTT.

The chain is built from TRBV11-1 and TRBJ1-1; D gene ambiguous. Trimming cost V 1 base and J 6 bases, with 3 bases left between them. Germline loops: CDR1 SGHAT, CDR2 FQDESV (reference sequence). This CDR3 comprises 11 residues. CDR3: CASSLGPEAFF. CDR3 DNA sequence: TGTGCCAGCAGCTTAGGCCCTGAAGCTTTCTTT.

In its sample, this clone was seen once. J is TRBJ2-2 and V is TRBV14; D not resolved. The germline V gene has CDR1 SGHDN and CDR2 FVKESK. V lost 4 bases and J lost 1, with 19 bases in between. CDR3 length: 18 amino acids. The CDR3 is CASSLYAVWGWNTGELFF. The CDR3 bases are TGTGCCAGCAGCCTATACGCCGTCTGGGGATGGAACACCGGGGAGCTGTTTTTT.

This chain links TRBV5-3 with TRBJ2-4, with a possible D match to TRBD1 (6 bases). TRBV5-3 is given ORF status, its function remaining uncertain. The CDR3 totals 13 residues. The V end lost 5 bases, the J end lost 3 bases, and 9 bases lay between the germline ends. CDR3 coding DNA: TGTGCCAGAAGACGAGGGGGCAAAAACATTCAGTACTTC. This sequence encodes CARRRGGKNIQYF.

The chain has TRBV27 and TRBJ2-1; 10 bases align to TRBD2. With V trimmed by 5 bases and J by 2 bases, 9 bases remained unmatched. Germline V gene lookup returns CDR1 MNHEY and CDR2 SMNVEV (reference sequence). This CDR3 has 17 amino acids. This CDR3 is CASSPRGSGRAYNEQFF. DNA for the CDR3: TGTGCCAGCAGTCCCCGGGGGAGCGGGAGGGCCTACAATGAGCAGTTCTTC.

V gene TRBV4-1 combines with J gene TRBJ1-4; possible D gene TRBD1, 6 bases. Trimming stripped 3 bases from V and 12 bases from J, with 20 bases between. Per the germline V gene, CDR1 is MGHRA and CDR2 is YSYEKL. CDR3 length: 15 residues. The DNA for the CDR3 is TGCGCCAGCAGCCACCAACAGGGAACGTATTTGGAACTGTTTTTT. This gives the protein CASSHQQGTYLELFF.

The chain has TRBV7-9 and TRBJ2-3; 7 nucleotides match TRBD2. The germline V gene has CDR1 SEHNR and CDR2 FQNEAQ (reference sequence). The CDR3 is made up of 19 amino acids. Losses at the gene ends were 4 bases for V and 3 bases for J; bases not matched to a gene: 19. This CDR3 is CASSSIPSTGLDGTDTQYF. CDR3 DNA sequence: TGTGCCAGCAGCTCCATCCCCTCAACCGGACTAGATGGGACAGATACGCAGTATTTT.

This clone has more than one count but fewer than ten. The V and J genes are TRBV6-1 and TRBJ2-5; maybe TRBD1 (5 bases). The CDR3 spans 15 residues. V lost 8 bases, J lost 5 bases, and 21 bases lay in between. Per the germline V gene, CDR1 is MNHNS and CDR2 is SASEGT. Here the CDR3 DNA reads TGTGCCAGCGCCCGTTGGGCAGGGAATCCCGAGACCCAGTACTTC. Its translation: CASARWAGNPETQYF.

This clone was picked up one time. This chain connects TRBV7-3 to TRBJ2-3, with 11 bases identical to TRBD2. V gave up 0 bases and J gave up 5 bases; unmatched junction bases: 4. The length of the CDR3 is 16 residues. Germline V CDR1 and CDR2: SGHTA, FQGTGA. The CDR3 is CASSLTLAGDQDTQYF. The CDR3 nucleotides are TGTGCCAGCAGCTTAACACTAGCGGGAGATCAAGATACGCAGTATTTT.

The chain couples TRBV2 to TRBJ2-4; 9 bases match TRBD1. CDR3 length: 15 amino acids. The ends lost 5 bases at V and 4 bases at J; junction bases unmatched: 6. From germline, CDR1 is SNHLY and CDR2 FYNNEI. The DNA for the CDR3 is TGTGCCAGCAGTACCACCGGGACAGGGAAAAACATTCAGTACTTC. The encoded protein is CASSTTGTGKNIQYF. Combining the CDR3 with reference TRBV2 and TRBJ2-4 gives the whole variable domain EPEVTQTPSHQVTQMGQEVILRCVPISNHLYFYWYRQILGQKVEFLVSFYNNEISEKSEIFDDQFSVERPDGSNFTLKIRSTKLEDSAMYFCASSTTGTGKNIQYFGAGTRLSVL.

The CDR3, as DNA: TGTGGAGGAGCGGGAGGGCCGGATGAGCAGTTCTTC. Translating it yields CGGAGGPDEQFF. The chain combines TRBV7-9 with TRBJ2-1, with TRBD2 matching over 10 bases. Germline CDR1 and CDR2: SEHNR and FQNEAQ (reference sequence). This CDR3 region has 12 residues.

The chain uses TRBV9 and TRBJ1-2; D is uncertain. Per the germline V gene, CDR1 is SGDLS and CDR2 is YYNGEE. Trimming removed 0 bases at V and 4 bases at J, with 4 bases between. CDR3 length: 12 amino acids. The CDR3 reads CASSVGSYGYTF. CDR3 bases: TGTGCCAGCAGCGTAGGGTCCTATGGCTACACCTTC.